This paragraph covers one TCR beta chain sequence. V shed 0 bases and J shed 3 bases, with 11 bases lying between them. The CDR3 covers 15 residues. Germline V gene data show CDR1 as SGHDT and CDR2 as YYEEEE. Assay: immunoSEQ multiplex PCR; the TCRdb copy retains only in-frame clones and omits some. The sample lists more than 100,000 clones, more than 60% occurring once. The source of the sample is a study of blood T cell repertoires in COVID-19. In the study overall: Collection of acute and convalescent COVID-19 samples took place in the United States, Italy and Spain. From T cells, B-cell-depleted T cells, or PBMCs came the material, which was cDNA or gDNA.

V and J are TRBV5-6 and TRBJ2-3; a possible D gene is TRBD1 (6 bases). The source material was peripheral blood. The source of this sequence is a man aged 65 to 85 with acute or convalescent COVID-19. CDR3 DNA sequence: TGTGCCAGCAGCTTGGGCCAGGGGTCGACAGATACGCAGTATTTT. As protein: CASSLGQGSTDTQYF.